These T cell receptor beta chains were read from a single sample in a study of graft-versus-host responses after intestinal transplantation. Profiled with immunoSEQ multiplex PCR; TCRdb holds only in-frame clones, not every one. The sample records 90,000 to 95,000 clones, 90% to 95% being singletons. No antigen is known for these receptors. The specimen comprised unstimulated CD8+ T cells sorted from spleen or lymph node cells, sampled before intestinal transplant. Receptors were obtained from a human donor who received an intestinal transplant. CDR3s include the opening cysteine and the closing phenylalanine or tryptophan. D genes are given only for firm matches. Size is stated for part of the rows, as once, few or many counts, or as a class when the clone is expanded.

>-|TRBJ1-5|-|TRBV4-1
CASSQDFARDNHQPQHF
TGCGCCAGCAGCCAGGACTTCGCCCGGGACAACCATCAGCCCCAGCATTTT
>-|TRBJ2-5|-|TRBV5-6
CASSLARGVRLQETQYF
TGTGCCAGCAGCTTGGCGCGTGGTGTGAGACTCCAAGAGACCCAGTACTTC
>-|TRBJ2-1|TRBD2|TRBV27
CASSLWAGVVGNEQFF
TGTGCCAGCAGTTTATGGGCGGGAGTCGTCGGCAATGAGCAGTTCTTC
>-|TRBJ1-1|-|TRBV7-6
CASSLFGHKNTEAFF
TGTGCCAGCAGCTTATTCGGACACAAGAACACTGAAGCTTTCTTT
>-|TRBJ1-3|TRBD1|TRBV2
CASSELGQGAGNTIYF
TGTGCCAGCAGTGAGCTGGGACAGGGTGCTGGAAACACCATATATTTT
>-|TRBJ2-1|-|TRBV4-3
CASSHATRDTEQFF
TGCGCCAGCAGCCATGCTACTCGGGACACTGAGCAGTTCTTC
>few|TRBJ2-7|TRBD1|TRBV7-2
CASSLEDRDHEQYF
TGTGCCAGCAGCTTAGAGGACAGGGACCACGAGCAGTACTTC
>-|TRBJ2-3|-|TRBV28
CAGSQADRPSTDTQYF
TGTGCCGGCAGCCAGGCGGACAGACCTAGCACAGATACGCAGTATTTT
>-|TRBJ2-7|-|TRBV4-3
CASSQEAGGFYEQYF
TGCGCCAGCAGCCAAGAAGCAGGAGGGTTTTACGAGCAGTACTTC
>-|TRBJ2-3|-|TRBV6-1
CASVRLNSTQYF
TGTGCCAGCGTCCGTCTCAACAGTACGCAGTATTTT
>-|TRBJ2-1|TRBD1|TRBV7-9
CASSNRDRDGNEQFF
TGTGCCAGCAGCAACCGGGACAGGGACGGCAATGAGCAGTTCTTC
>once|TRBJ2-1|-|TRBV2
CASSVNEQFF
TGTGCCAGCAGTGTAAATGAGCAGTTCTTC
>-|TRBJ2-7|-|TRBV2
CASREQGSYEQYF
TGTGCCAGCAGAGAACAGGGTTCCTACGAGCAGTACTTC
>-|TRBJ2-1|TRBD2|TRBV2
CANRLAGENEQFF
TGTGCCAACAGACTAGCGGGAGAAAATGAGCAGTTCTTC
>-|TRBJ2-7|-|TRBV11-2
CASSLSIPYEQYF
TGTGCCAGCAGCTTATCTATCCCCTACGAGCAGTACTTC
>once|TRBJ2-7|TRBD1|TRBV27
CASSSLTGGGLEPYEQYF
TGTGCCAGCAGTAGCTTAACAGGGGGCGGGCTGGAGCCCTACGAGCAGTACTTC
>-|TRBJ2-3|TRBD2|TRBV27
CASSPSSGRVDTQYF
TGTGCCAGCAGTCCCTCTAGCGGGAGGGTAGATACGCAGTATTTT
>-|TRBJ1-4|-|TRBV25-1
CASSEYRAGNEKLFF
TGTGCCAGCAGTGAATATAGGGCGGGAAATGAAAAACTGTTTTTT
>-|TRBJ2-1|TRBD2|TRBV29-1
CSVVTSGGPTYNEQFF
TGCAGCGTTGTGACTAGCGGGGGCCCTACCTACAATGAGCAGTTCTTC
>-|TRBJ2-7|TRBD2|TRBV2
CASRASTSGRAVAYEQYF
TGTGCCAGCAGAGCCTCGACTAGCGGGAGGGCAGTCGCCTACGAGCAGTACTTC
>-|TRBJ1-6|-|TRBV19
CATRRGSSYNSPLHF
TGTGCCACCCGGCGAGGAAGCTCCTATAATTCACCCCTCCACTTT
>-|TRBJ2-7|-|TRBV5-1
CASSLTQGYEQYF
TGCGCCAGCAGCTTGACACAGGGCTACGAGCAGTACTTC
>-|TRBJ2-5|TRBD1|TRBV15
CATRWDSQETQYF
TGTGCCACCAGGTGGGACAGCCAAGAGACCCAGTACTTC
>-|TRBJ2-5|TRBD2|TRBV7-9
CASSSWTSGGETQYF
TGTGCCAGCAGCTCCTGGACTAGCGGAGGGGAGACCCAGTACTTC
>-|TRBJ2-4|-|TRBV6-1
CASQIGGNIQYF
TGTGCCAGTCAGATCGGCGGGAACATTCAGTACTTC
>-|TRBJ2-1|-|TRBV19
CASSIVGGYNEQFF
TGTGCCAGTAGTATTGTGGGGGGCTACAATGAGCAGTTCTTC
>few|TRBJ2-7|TRBD1|TRBV6-6
CASSLTGYYEQYF
TGTGCCAGCAGCCTGACAGGGTATTACGAGCAGTACTTC
>few|TRBJ1-1|-|TRBV28
CASSVGEGDTEAFF
TGTGCCAGCAGTGTAGGGGAGGGTGACACTGAAGCTTTCTTT
>-|TRBJ2-3|-|TRBV5-1
CASSLAYADTQYF
TGCGCCAGCAGCTTGGCCTATGCAGATACGCAGTATTTT
>-|TRBJ2-2|-|TRBV7-8
CASSLAHAGSGELFF
TGTGCCAGCAGCTTAGCTCATGCAGGGTCCGGGGAGCTGTTTTTT
>once|TRBJ1-1|TRBD1|TRBV7-9
CASSPDRGAFF
TGTGCCAGCAGCCCGGACAGGGGAGCTTTCTTT
>-|TRBJ2-7|TRBD2|TRBV28
CASKWGVAGKISGVHEQYF
TGTGCCAGCAAATGGGGGGTAGCGGGAAAAATTTCGGGTGTCCACGAGCAGTACTTC
>-|TRBJ2-3|-|TRBV27
CASSPSLFTDTQYF
TGTGCCAGCAGTCCGTCGTTATTCACAGATACGCAGTATTTT
>-|TRBJ2-5|-|TRBV10-3
CAILLGEETQYF
TGTGCCATTCTGCTAGGGGAAGAGACCCAGTACTTC
>-|TRBJ2-1|TRBD1|TRBV14
CASSQETPGTGWYNEQFF
TGTGCCAGCAGCCAAGAAACACCCGGGACAGGGTGGTACAATGAGCAGTTCTTC
>-|TRBJ2-7|-|TRBV6-1
CASSEIPPYEQYF
TGTGCCAGCAGTGAAATCCCTCCCTACGAGCAGTACTTC
>-|TRBJ1-4|-|TRBV9
CASSPHRGRGATVNEGLFF
TGTGCCAGCAGCCCCCATCGAGGCAGGGGAGCTACGGTTAATGAAGGACTGTTTTTT
>-|TRBJ1-6|-|TRBV23-1
CASNHESGTTYHSYNSPLHF
TGCGCCAGCAATCATGAATCCGGGACAACCTATCACTCCTATAATTCACCCCTCCACTTT
>-|TRBJ1-6|-|TRBV5-4
CASSLDYPPDSPLHF
TGTGCCAGCAGCTTGGATTACCCGCCGGATTCACCCCTCCACTTT
>-|TRBJ2-5|-|TRBV15
CATSRDGRGTQYF
TGTGCCACCAGCAGAGATGGGCGGGGGACCCAGTACTTC
>-|TRBJ1-1|TRBD1|TRBV28
CASSSRRDSLNTEAFF
TGTGCCAGCAGTAGTCGCCGGGACAGCTTGAACACTGAAGCTTTCTTT
>-|TRBJ2-7|-|TRBV28
CAVGGAEQYF
TGTGCCGTTGGGGGGGCCGAGCAGTACTTC
>-|TRBJ1-6|-|TRBV19
CASGGEGNSPLHF
TGTGCCAGTGGAGGGGAGGGAAATTCACCCCTCCACTTT
>once|TRBJ2-6|-|TRBV19
CASSITATGANVLTF
TGTGCCAGTAGTATTACAGCTACTGGGGCCAACGTCCTGACTTTC
>-|TRBJ1-2|TRBD1|TRBV7-9
CASSERDRLAHGYTF
TGTGCCAGCAGCGAAAGGGACAGGTTGGCCCATGGCTACACCTTC
>-|TRBJ1-5|-|TRBV28
CASSLHRGNQPQHF
TGTGCCAGCAGTTTACATCGGGGAAATCAGCCCCAGCATTTT
>-|TRBJ2-7|TRBD1|TRBV7-9
CASSPPTGGNEQYF
TGTGCCAGCAGCCCACCGACAGGGGGAAACGAGCAGTACTTC
>-|TRBJ2-7|-|TRBV18
CASTMTGSYEQYF
TGTGCCAGCACAATGACAGGCTCCTACGAGCAGTACTTC
>-|TRBJ1-4|TRBD1|TRBV9
CASSPGTGGIEKLFF
TGTGCCAGCAGTCCTGGGACAGGGGGGATTGAAAAACTGTTTTTT
>-|TRBJ2-7|-|TRBV6-1
CASSEADKLAAYEQYF
TGTGCCAGCAGTGAAGCGGATAAACTAGCCGCCTACGAGCAGTACTTC
>-|TRBJ1-5|TRBD1|TRBV4-1
CASSQETGEYQPQHF
TGCGCCAGCAGCCAAGAAACAGGGGAGTATCAGCCCCAGCATTTT
>-|TRBJ1-5|-|TRBV27
CASSLSGSGNQPQHF
TGTGCCAGCAGTTTATCAGGTAGCGGCAATCAGCCCCAGCATTTT
>-|TRBJ2-7|-|TRBV4-2
CASSQEINYEQYF
TGTGCCAGCAGCCAAGAAATAAACTACGAGCAGTACTTC
>-|TRBJ2-2|-|TRBV6-5
CASSYSSAGELFF
TGTGCCAGCAGTTACTCGTCCGCGGGGGAGCTGTTTTTT
>-|TRBJ2-7|-|TRBV2
CASRGSSAYSHEQYF
TGTGCCAGCAGAGGCTCTTCAGCATATAGCCACGAGCAGTACTTC